The 13 T cell receptor beta chains in this list originate from one sample, sequenced in a study of beta chain features in type 1 diabetes. Reverse transcription of all isolated RNA meant that expressed TCRB transcripts were sequenced. Only in-frame clones appear in the TCRdb table, and some are missing; sequencing was by immunoSEQ multiplex PCR. The sample includes 860,000 or so clones, around a sixth of them seen just once. The sample taken for sequencing was naive CD4+ T cells from blood. The receptors shown here come from a woman in her late teens or twenties in good health.

V and J are TRBV11-3 and TRBJ2-3; D remains ambiguous. This CDR3 contains 14 residues. The V gene's germline CDR1 is SGHNT and CDR2 YENEEA. V lost 5 bases to trimming and J lost 3 bases, with 12 bases between them. The CDR3 protein is CASSPPRGTDTQYF. CDR3 in DNA: TGTGCCAGCAGCCCTCCGAGAGGTACAGATACGCAGTATTTT.

The table lists this clone with a few counts. CDR3: CASSQRGGGLSRNEQFF. For the CDR3, the DNA is TGCGCCAGCAGCCAAAGAGGGGGGGGCCTTTCGAGGAATGAGCAGTTCTTC. The gene calls are TRBV4-3 and TRBJ2-1, with TRBD2 as a possible D gene (7 bases). V dropped 2 bases and J dropped 7 bases, with 21 bases sitting between them. This CDR3 is 17 amino acids long. Germline V lookup: CDR1 LGHNA, CDR2 YSLEER.

The genes are TRBV4-3 and TRBJ1-5; D uncertain. The CDR3 sequence is 13 residues long. The ends were cut back, 0 bases at V and 6 bases at J, with 6 bases in the middle. CDR1 and CDR2 from the germline V gene are LGHNA and YSLEER. In DNA form, the CDR3 reads TGCGCCAGCAGCCAAGAATTGGGTCAGCCCCAGCATTTT. This gives the protein CASSQELGQPQHF.

This clone was recorded a few times. This rearrangement joins TRBV6-5 to TRBJ2-3; D unresolved. The germline CDR1 and CDR2 sequences are MNHEY and SVGAGI. The ends were cut back, 0 bases at V and 6 bases at J, with 10 bases in the middle. CDR3 size: 14 residues. In DNA form, the CDR3 reads TGTGCCAGCAGTTACTCCCGTCTCGGTGATACGCAGTATTTT. Translating it yields CASSYSRLGDTQYF.

The chain recombines TRBV7-3 with TRBJ2-2; D could derive from TRBD1 or TRBD2 (6 bases each). The CDR3 consists of 15 residues. Per the germline V gene, CDR1 is SGHTA and CDR2 is FQGTGA. V was trimmed by 4 bases and J by 6 bases, leaving 15 bases between them. CDR3 sequence reads: CASSSPSEGAGELFF. CDR3 DNA sequence: TGTGCCAGCAGCTCCCCTAGCGAGGGGGCCGGGGAGCTGTTTTTT. The full variable domain, with the rest looked up from reference TRBV7-3 and TRBJ2-2, is GAGVSQTPSNKVTEKGKYVELRCDPISGHTALYWYRQSLGQGPEFLIYFQGTGAADDSGLPNDRFFAVRPEGSVSTLKIQRTERGDSAVYLCASSSPSEGAGELFFGEGSRLTVL.

The rearrangement joins TRBV6-1 to TRBJ1-1; the match to TRBD1 covers 9 bases. V lost 7 bases, J lost 4 bases, and 10 bases stayed unmatched. Germline assignment: CDR1 MNHNS and CDR2 SASEGT. The CDR3 length is 15 residues. The CDR3 protein is CASKDRGGGGTEAFF. The DNA of the CDR3 is TGTGCCAGCAAGGACAGGGGAGGCGGTGGCACTGAAGCTTTCTTT.

This CDR3 is CASRESTNYGYTF. CDR3 bases: TGTGCCAGCAGGGAGAGTACTAACTATGGCTACACCTTC. The rearrangement uses TRBV2 and TRBJ1-2; D gene unclear. The germline V gene has CDR1 SNHLY and CDR2 FYNNEI. V was pared by 6 bases and J by 0 bases, with 8 bases between. This CDR3 comprises 13 residues.

This clone was recorded a few times. This chain uses TRBV18 with TRBJ2-3, with 7 positions matching TRBD1. The junction had 4 bases not matched to a gene; V was cut back by 0 bases and J by 7 bases. The CDR3 runs to 14 residues. The germline CDR1 and CDR2 sequences are KGHSH and LQKENI. In DNA form, the CDR3 reads TGTGCCAGCTCACCACCGACAGGGCGGAATACGCAGTATTTT. It codes for CASSPPTGRNTQYF.

The genes are TRBV28 and TRBJ2-1; D is perhaps TRBD1 (5 bases). CDR3 size: 13 residues. The V gene lost 6 bases and the J gene lost 8 bases, with 14 bases spanning the gap. Germline V gives CDR1 MDHEN, CDR2 SYDVKM. The CDR3 loop reads CASSRFGRDEQFF. CDR3 coding DNA: TGTGCCAGCAGCCGCTTCGGCAGGGATGAGCAGTTCTTC.

Regarding this clone: This CDR3 is also generated by other DNA sequences in the sample. This rearrangement joins TRBV18 to TRBJ2-3, with 10 bases matching TRBD2. The germline gives CDR1 KGHSH, CDR2 LQKENI. V lost 4 bases to trimming and J lost 0 bases; unmatched junction nucleotides: 1. This CDR3 contains 15 residues. Here the CDR3 DNA reads TGTGCCAGCTCACGGACTAGCGGCAGCACAGATACGCAGTATTTT. It yields the protein CASSRTSGSTDTQYF.

The chain combines TRBV7-2 with TRBJ1-5, with TRBD1 as a possible D gene (5 bases). Germline assignment: CDR1 SGHTA and CDR2 FQGNSA. This CDR3 has 18 residues. V lost 5 bases to trimming and J lost 3 bases, with 23 bases between them. CDR3 loop: CASSLGVQVAYDNQPQHF. The CDR3 bases are TGTGCCAGCAGCCTGGGGGTACAGGTAGCCTACGACAATCAGCCCCAGCATTTT.

This clone came up a few times. The chain couples TRBV7-9 to TRBJ2-6, with 7 bases fitting TRBD1. There are 19 residues in the CDR3. Per germline, CDR1 SEHNR and CDR2 FQNEAQ (reference sequence). Trimming took 2 bases from V and 0 from J; bases not matched to a gene: 10. CDR3: CASSLNLETGISGANVLTF. CDR3 DNA sequence: TGTGCCAGCAGCTTAAATCTGGAGACAGGGATCTCTGGGGCCAACGTCCTGACTTTC. The whole variable domain, filled in from reference TRBV7-9 and TRBJ2-6, reads DTGVSQNPRHKITKRGQNVTFRCDPISEHNRLYWYRQTLGQGPEFLTYFQNEAQLEKSRLLSDRFSAERPKGSFSTLEIQRTEQGDSAMYLCASSLNLETGISGANVLTFGAGSRLTVL.

This clone was picked up a small number of times. This chain connects TRBV6-5 to TRBJ2-2; TRBD2 matches 9 bases. The J segment lost 7 bases and the V segment lost 9 bases, leaving 12 bases of the junction unmatched. Looked up from germline, CDR1 is MNHEY and CDR2 is SVGAGI. This CDR3 is 15 amino acids long. The CDR3 loop reads CASGGEREEGGELFF. In nucleotides, the CDR3 is TGTGCCAGTGGGGGAGAGCGGGAGGAAGGCGGGGAGCTGTTTTTT.